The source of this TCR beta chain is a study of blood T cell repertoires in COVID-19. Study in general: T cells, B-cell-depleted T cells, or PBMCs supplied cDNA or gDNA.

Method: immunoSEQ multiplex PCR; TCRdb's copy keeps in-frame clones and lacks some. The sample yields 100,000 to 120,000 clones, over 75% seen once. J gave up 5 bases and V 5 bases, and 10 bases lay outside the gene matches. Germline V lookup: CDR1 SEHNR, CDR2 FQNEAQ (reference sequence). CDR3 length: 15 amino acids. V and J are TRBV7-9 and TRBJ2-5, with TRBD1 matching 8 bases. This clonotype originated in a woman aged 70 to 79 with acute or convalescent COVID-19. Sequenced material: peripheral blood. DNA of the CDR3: TGTGCCAGCAGCCCCGCGGCAGGGGGCACGGAGACCCAGTACTTC. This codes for CASSPAAGGTETQYF.